One sample yielded the 17 T cell receptor beta chains listed below, sequenced in a study of T cell repertoires in cytomegalovirus infection. TCRdb reprocessed the reads with MiXCR, giving one entry per CDR3 protein. The sample comprises fewer than 250,000 distinct CDR3 sequences, approximately 13% of which are singletons, and 1.6% rests with the top ten. The sequenced sample was PBMCs. The receptors originated from a human donor in good health (CMV status not recorded). Some clones in this sample may be carry-over from other donors' samples.

This clonotype was found a few times. J is TRBJ2-3 and V is TRBV5-4, with 11 bases matching TRBD1. The CDR3 loop spans 19 amino acids. Looked up from germline, CDR1 is SGHNT and CDR2 is YYREEE (reference sequence). V was clipped by 3 bases and J by 4 bases; unmatched bases: 16. This CDR3 is CASSSSGTGGIVFADTQYF. The CDR3 DNA follows: TGTGCCAGCAGCTCCTCCGGGACAGGGGGTATAGTCTTCGCAGATACGCAGTATTTT. The full variable domain, in which reference TRBV5-4 and TRBJ2-3 provide the parts outside the CDR3, is ETGVTQSPTHLIKTRGQQVTLRCSSQSGHNTVSWYQQALGQGPQFIFQYYREEENGRGNFPPRFSGLQFPNYSSELNVNALELDDSALYLCASSSSGTGGIVFADTQYFGPGTRLTVL.

This clonotype has just a few counts. The V gene is TRBV29-1, the J gene TRBJ1-1; no clear D. CDR1 is SQVTM, CDR2 ANQGSEA, per germline. CDR3 size: 11 residues. With 7 bases removed from V and 10 bases from J, the gap between germline ends came to 16 bases. CDR3: CSARPQYGAFF. The CDR3 nucleotides are TGCAGCGCCAGACCTCAGTACGGAGCTTTCTTT.

This clonotype was recorded at least ten times. The CDR3 loop reads CASSLQAGVLGDTQYF. CDR3 nucleotide sequence: TGTGCCAGCAGCTTACAAGCGGGAGTTTTGGGCGATACGCAGTATTTT. The V gene is TRBV7-2, the J gene TRBJ2-3, with TRBD2 identical over 8 bases. The germline gives CDR1 SGHTA, CDR2 FQGNSA. Trimming at V came to 2 bases and at J to 6 bases, leaving 10 bases not matched to a gene. The CDR3 totals 16 residues. Drawing the rest from reference TRBV7-2 and TRBJ2-3, the complete variable domain is GAGVSQSPSNKVTEKGKDVELRCDPISGHTALYWYRQSLGQGLEFLIYFQGNSAPDKSGLPSDRFSAERTGGSVSTLTIQRTQQEDSAVYLCASSLQAGVLGDTQYFGPGTRLTVL.

This chain links TRBV7-4 with TRBJ1-1, with D possibly being TRBD1 (5 bases). The length of the CDR3 is 11 residues. V was clipped by 3 bases and J by 7 bases, with 6 bases between them. Looked up from germline, CDR1 is SGHVT and CDR2 is SQSDAQ. In nucleotides, the CDR3 is TGTGCCAGCAGCTTTGGGGGTGAAGCTTTCTTT. Encoded protein: CASSFGGEAFF.

In its sample, this clonotype was seen many times. The genes are TRBV15 and TRBJ2-7; maybe TRBD1 (5 bases). Trimming took 0 bases from V and 4 from J, leaving 16 bases between them. CDR3 length: 16 amino acids. Germline values: CDR1 LNHNV, CDR2 YYDKDF (reference sequence). The CDR3 sequence is CATSRDLAAGRYEQYF. CDR3 nucleotide sequence: TGTGCCACCAGCAGAGATTTGGCAGCAGGGCGTTACGAGCAGTACTTC.

The rearrangement uses TRBV4-3 and TRBJ1-1, with TRBD1 as a possible D gene (5 bases). Germline lookup yields CDR1 LGHNA and CDR2 YSLEER. V was trimmed by 0 bases and J by 6 bases, leaving 11 bases between them. The CDR3 has 14 residues. The CDR3 loop is CASSQELRDSEAFF. In DNA form, the CDR3 reads TGCGCCAGCAGCCAAGAATTAAGGGACTCTGAAGCTTTCTTT.

This clonotype turned up a few times. V gene TRBV5-1 combines with J gene TRBJ1-1, with a weak D call TRBD1 (6 bases). Trimming took off 1 base at V and 1 base at J, with 14 bases between the two ends. Germline lookup yields CDR1 SGHRS and CDR2 YFSETQ. The CDR3 runs 16 residues. The CDR3 loop is CASSLSADSRNTEAFF. Written as DNA, the CDR3 is TGCGCCAGCAGCTTGTCTGCGGACAGCCGGAACACTGAAGCTTTCTTT.

Remarks on this clonotype: A much larger clonotype is one base distant, so this may be a read error. This chain uses TRBV7-2 with TRBJ1-1; D ambiguous. Germline loops: CDR1 SGHTA, CDR2 FQGNSA. Between the trimmed V and J ends, which lost 4 bases and 0 bases, there was a span of 9 bases. The CDR3 runs 14 residues. The DNA of the CDR3 is TGTGCCAGCAGCTCCGGGCTCATGAACACTGAAGCTTTCTTT. Translated, it gives CASSSGLMNTEAFF.

This clonotype has more than one count but fewer than ten. The gene calls are TRBV6-2 or TRBV6-3 and TRBJ2-1; the match to TRBD2 covers 8 bases. V lost 6 bases to trimming and J lost 0 bases; unmatched junction nucleotides: 10. Germline CDR1 reads MNHEY; CDR2 reads SVGEGT. The length of the CDR3 is 17 residues. CDR3 coding DNA: TGTGCCAGCAGGCCTTCGAGCGGGGGCCACTCCTACAATGAGCAGTTCTTC. Its protein product is CASRPSSGGHSYNEQFF.

This clonotype appeared many times. The rearrangement uses TRBV12-3 or TRBV12-4 and TRBJ1-2; 7 positions match TRBD1. The CDR3 length is 15 residues. The V and J ends lost 3 bases and 4 bases, in that order; junction bases with no gene match: 8. The CDR3 protein is CASSFGTDLLYGYTF. CDR3 in DNA: TGTGCCAGCAGTTTCGGGACAGATCTCCTCTATGGCTACACCTTC.

This clonotype occurred a few times. This sequence joins TRBV7-3 and TRBJ1-2, with 7 bases lining up with TRBD1. The CDR3 extends over 16 amino acids. The ends lost 4 bases at V and 8 bases at J; junction bases unmatched: 16. CDR1 is SGHTA and CDR2 is FQGTGA in the germline V gene. Here the CDR3 DNA reads TGTGCCAGCAGCTCGTATCCCCAGGGGGGGCCGCGAGGCTACACCTTC. Its translation is CASSSYPQGGPRGYTF.

The V gene is TRBV4-3, the J gene TRBJ2-1, with a tentative D call TRBD1 (7 bases). The germline gives CDR1 LGHNA, CDR2 YSLEER. With 1 base removed from V and 5 bases from J, the gap between germline ends came to 12 bases. The CDR3 is made up of 15 amino acids. The chain's CDR3 is CASSQVQGGHNEQFF. The CDR3, as DNA: TGCGCCAGCAGCCAAGTCCAGGGGGGTCACAATGAGCAGTTCTTC.

This clonotype was observed many times. The chain uses TRBV7-2 and TRBJ1-1, with 9 bases fitting TRBD1. From germline, CDR1 is SGHTA and CDR2 FQGNSA. This CDR3 has 14 residues. Trimming at V came to 7 bases and at J to 1 base, leaving 4 bases not matched to a gene. The CDR3 here is CASTMGQGNTEAFF. The CDR3 DNA reads TGTGCCAGCACCATGGGACAGGGGAACACTGAAGCTTTCTTT.

V gene TRBV18 combines with J gene TRBJ2-1; D possibly corresponds to TRBD2 (6 bases). CDR3 size: 16 residues. CDR1 and CDR2 (germline): KGHSH, LQKENI. V was trimmed by 6 bases and J by 2 bases, leaving 17 bases between them. The CDR3 nucleotides are TGTGCCAGCTCCAACGTCGACGGGGGACCCTACAATGAGCAGTTCTTC. This translates into CASSNVDGGPYNEQFF.

This clonotype has a handful of counts. This sequence joins TRBV19 and TRBJ1-6, with D unresolved. The CDR3 extends over 14 amino acids. CDR1 is LNHDA, CDR2 SQIVND, per germline (reference sequence). Trimming took 6 bases from V and 0 from J, leaving 6 bases between them. The CDR3 DNA follows: TGTGCCAGTAGGGAGAGCTCCTATAATTCACCCCTCCACTTT. Encoded protein: CASRESSYNSPLHF.

This clonotype was seen repeatedly, ten times or more. The chain couples TRBV27 to TRBJ2-1, with D uncertain. V lost 8 bases to trimming and J lost 0 bases, with 14 bases between them. From germline, CDR1 is MNHEY and CDR2 SMNVEV (reference sequence). This CDR3 comprises 15 residues. The CDR3 reads CASALGGVSYNEQFF. DNA of the CDR3: TGTGCCAGCGCTTTGGGTGGGGTCTCCTACAATGAGCAGTTCTTC.

This clonotype showed up just a few times. The rearrangement joins TRBV6-5 to TRBJ2-3, with 10 bases identical to TRBD1. Germline values: CDR1 MNHEY, CDR2 SVGAGI. Trimming removed 6 bases from V and 0 bases from J; junction bases left unmatched: 9. This CDR3 spans 17 amino acids. CDR3 nucleotides: TGTGCCAGCAGGACGAACTCGGGACAGGGGAGCACAGATACGCAGTATTTT. Translating gives CASRTNSGQGSTDTQYF.